These T cell receptor delta chains were read from a single sample in a study of Vδ1+ human thymocytes. TCRdb re-called the multiplex PCR reads via CATT. The sample consists of roughly 25,000 delta-chain clones, 6.5% to 8% of them appearing once. The sample taken for sequencing was Vdelta1+ gamma-delta thymocytes from the thymus. These receptors all stem from a girl under three years old who had congenital heart surgery. Each CDR3 is given with its conserved first and last residue. The order of the fields is clone size, J gene, V gene, D gene, CDR3 DNA, CDR3 protein. D genes are given only for firm matches. Clone size is shown for a subset of rows, as once, few, many or a class of expanded clone.

few,TRDJ1,TRDV2,.,TGTGCCTGTGTACCCCTGGGTTACCCCCCACCCAACCGCAATAACGATAAACTCATCTTT,CACVPLGYPPPNRNNDKLIF
few,TRDJ1,TRDV1,.,TGTGCTCTTGGGCCCCAAAGGAGGACCCCCGATAAACTCATCTTT,CALGPQRRTPDKLIF
few,TRDJ1,TRDV1,.,TGTGCTCTTGGGGAACCCCCCTTCCGATCGTACACCGATAAACTCATCTTT,CALGEPPFRSYTDKLIF
few,TRDJ1,TRDV1,TRDD3,TGTGCTCTTGGGGAACTTTATTGGGCTCCTGGGGGATACACCGATAAACTCATCTTT,CALGELYWAPGGYTDKLIF
.,TRDJ2,TRDV1,TRDD3,TGTGCTCTTGGGGAGGTCGGAGTTCTGGGGGATACAGCAGCGAATAAAACTTTGACAGCACAACTCTTCTTT,CALGEVGVLGDTAANKTLTAQLFF
.,TRDJ1,TRDV1,.,TGTGCTCTTGGGGAAATCAGAGGGGACGATAAACTCATCTTT,CALGEIRGDDKLIF
few,TRDJ1,TRDV1,.,TGTGCTCTTGGGGGATTCTACCTGGACCTATACACCGATAAACTCATCTTT,CALGGFYLDLYTDKLIF
.,TRDJ1,TRDV1,.,TGTGCTCTTACGGGGGCTCTAAGGCGGAAGAGGACCGATAAACTCATCTTT,CALTGALRRKRTDKLIF
few,TRDJ1,TRDV1,TRDD3,TGTGCTCTTGGGGAACTATCGGAGGGATACGGAGTGAATAAACTCATCTTT,CALGELSEGYGVNKLIF
.,TRDJ1,TRDV1,TRDD3,TGTGCTCTTGTCGAGGTGGGGATACTCCCCGATAAACTCATCTTT,CALVEVGILPDKLIF
.,TRDJ1,TRDV1,.,TGTGCTCTTGGGGAACTGGCCTCCTCTGCTTACAACACCGATAAACTCATCTTT,CALGELASSAYNTDKLIF
few,TRDJ1,TRDV3,.,TGTGCCTTTAGTTTTCCTTCCCTACGGTATGCCGATAAACTCATCTTT,CAFSFPSLRYADKLIF
few,TRDJ1,TRDV1,.,TGTGCTCTTGGGGATCCCGTATTGGACCCTAAGGGCGATAAACTCATCTTT,CALGDPVLDPKGDKLIF